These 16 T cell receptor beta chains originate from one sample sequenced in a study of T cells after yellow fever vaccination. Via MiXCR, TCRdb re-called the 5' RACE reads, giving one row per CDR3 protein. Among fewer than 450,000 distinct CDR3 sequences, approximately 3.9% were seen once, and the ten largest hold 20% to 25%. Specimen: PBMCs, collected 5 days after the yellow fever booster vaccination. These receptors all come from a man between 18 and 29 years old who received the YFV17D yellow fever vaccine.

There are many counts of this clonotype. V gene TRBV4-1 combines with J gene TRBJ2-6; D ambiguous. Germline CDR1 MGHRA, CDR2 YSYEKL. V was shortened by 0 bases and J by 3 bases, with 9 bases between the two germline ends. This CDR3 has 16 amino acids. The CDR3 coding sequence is TGCGCCAGCAGCCAAGAACACGGCAGTGGGGCCAACGTCCTGACTTTC. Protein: CASSQEHGSGANVLTF.

The CDR3 DNA is TGTGCCAGCAGGGGCCCCGTCGGGATTAACTATGGCTACACCTTC. Its translation: CASRGPVGINYGYTF. The chain has TRBV7-9 and TRBJ1-2, with D uncertain. V lost 6 bases, J lost 1 base, and 15 bases lay in between. CDR1 is SEHNR, CDR2 FQNEAQ, per germline (reference sequence). CDR3 length: 15 residues.

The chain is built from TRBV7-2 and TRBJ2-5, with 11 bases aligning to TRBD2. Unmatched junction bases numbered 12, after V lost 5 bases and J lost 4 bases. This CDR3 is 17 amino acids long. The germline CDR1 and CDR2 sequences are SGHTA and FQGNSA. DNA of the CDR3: TGTGCCAGCAGCCGCACCACCTTTAGCGGGGGGGTAGAGACCCAGTACTTC. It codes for CASSRTTFSGGVETQYF.

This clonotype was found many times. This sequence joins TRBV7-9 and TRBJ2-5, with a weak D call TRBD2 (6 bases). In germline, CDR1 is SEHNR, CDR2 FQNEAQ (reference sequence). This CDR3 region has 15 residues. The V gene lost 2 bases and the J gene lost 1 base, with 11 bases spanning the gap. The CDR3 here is CASSLLGGIQETQYF. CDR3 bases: TGTGCCAGCAGCTTACTCGGGGGTATCCAAGAGACCCAGTACTTC.

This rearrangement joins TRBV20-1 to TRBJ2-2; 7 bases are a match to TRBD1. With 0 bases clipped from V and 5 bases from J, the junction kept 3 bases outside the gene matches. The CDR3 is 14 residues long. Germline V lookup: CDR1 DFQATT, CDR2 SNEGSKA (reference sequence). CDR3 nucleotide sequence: TGCAGTGCTAGAGACCACAGGGGAACCGGGGAGCTGTTTTTT. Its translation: CSARDHRGTGELFF.

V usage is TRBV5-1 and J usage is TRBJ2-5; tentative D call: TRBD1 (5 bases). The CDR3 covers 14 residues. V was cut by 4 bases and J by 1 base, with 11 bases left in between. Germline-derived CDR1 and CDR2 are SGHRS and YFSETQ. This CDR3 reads CASSPRVAQETQYF. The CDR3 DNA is TGCGCCAGCAGCCCCAGGGTGGCCCAAGAGACCCAGTACTTC.

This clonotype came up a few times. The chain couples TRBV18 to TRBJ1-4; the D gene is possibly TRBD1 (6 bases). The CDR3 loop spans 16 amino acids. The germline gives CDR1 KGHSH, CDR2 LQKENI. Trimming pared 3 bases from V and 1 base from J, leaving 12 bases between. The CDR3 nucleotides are TGTGCCAGCTCACCCGTGCCAGGGGAAACTAATGAAAAACTGTTTTTT. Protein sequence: CASSPVPGETNEKLFF.

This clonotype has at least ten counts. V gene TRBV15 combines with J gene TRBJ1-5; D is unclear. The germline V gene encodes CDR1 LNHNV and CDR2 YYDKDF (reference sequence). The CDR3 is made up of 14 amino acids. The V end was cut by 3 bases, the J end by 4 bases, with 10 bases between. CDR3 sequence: CATSREGSNQPQHF. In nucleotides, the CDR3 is TGTGCCACCAGCAGGGAGGGTTCGAATCAGCCCCAGCATTTT.

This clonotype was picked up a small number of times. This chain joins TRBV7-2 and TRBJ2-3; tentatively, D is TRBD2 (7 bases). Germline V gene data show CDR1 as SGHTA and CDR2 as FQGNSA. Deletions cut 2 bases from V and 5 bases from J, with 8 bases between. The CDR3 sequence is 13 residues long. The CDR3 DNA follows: TGTGCCAGCAGCTTAAGGGGGGGAGATACGCAGTATTTT. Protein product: CASSLRGGDTQYF.

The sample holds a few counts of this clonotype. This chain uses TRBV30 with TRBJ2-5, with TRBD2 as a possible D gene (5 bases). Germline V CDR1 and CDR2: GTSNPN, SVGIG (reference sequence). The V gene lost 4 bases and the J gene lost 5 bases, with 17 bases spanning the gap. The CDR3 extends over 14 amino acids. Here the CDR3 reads CAWNGMNRLETQYF. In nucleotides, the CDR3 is TGTGCCTGGAACGGGATGAATCGCCTCGAGACCCAGTACTTC.

The CDR3 region is CASSVGAVLSWNYGYTF. Here the CDR3 DNA reads TGTGCCAGCAGCGTAGGAGCGGTGCTAAGTTGGAACTATGGCTACACCTTC. This chain links TRBV9 with TRBJ1-2; D uncertain. Germline V CDR1 and CDR2: SGDLS, YYNGEE. The ends were cut back, 0 bases at V and 2 bases at J, with 17 bases in the middle. CDR3 length: 17 residues. The full variable domain, with the rest looked up from reference TRBV9 and TRBJ1-2, is DSGVTQTPKHLITATGQRVTLRCSPRSGDLSVYWYQQSLDQGLQFLIQYYNGEERAKGNILERFSAQQFPDLHSELNLSSLELGDSALYFCASSVGAVLSWNYGYTFGSGTRLTVV.

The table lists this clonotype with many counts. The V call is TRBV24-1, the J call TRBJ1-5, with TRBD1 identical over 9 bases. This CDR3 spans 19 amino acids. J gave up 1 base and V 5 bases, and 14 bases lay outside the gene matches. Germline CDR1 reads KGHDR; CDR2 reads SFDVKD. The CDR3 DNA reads TGTGCCACCAGTGCCGGGGGACAGGGAGGTTTGTGGAGCAATCAGCCCCAGCATTTT. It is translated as CATSAGGQGGLWSNQPQHF.

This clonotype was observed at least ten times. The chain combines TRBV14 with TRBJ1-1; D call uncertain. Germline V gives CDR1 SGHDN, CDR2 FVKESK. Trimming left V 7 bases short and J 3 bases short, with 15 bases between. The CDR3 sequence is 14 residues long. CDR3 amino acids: CASTREGWHTEAFF. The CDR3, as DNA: TGTGCCAGCACCCGCGAGGGCTGGCACACTGAAGCTTTCTTT. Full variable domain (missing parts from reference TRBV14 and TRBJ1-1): EAGVTQFPSHSVIEKGQTVTLRCDPISGHDNLYWYRRVMGKEIKFLLHFVKESKQDESGMPNNRFLAERTGGTYSTLKVQPAELEDSGVYFCASTREGWHTEAFFGQGTRLTVV.

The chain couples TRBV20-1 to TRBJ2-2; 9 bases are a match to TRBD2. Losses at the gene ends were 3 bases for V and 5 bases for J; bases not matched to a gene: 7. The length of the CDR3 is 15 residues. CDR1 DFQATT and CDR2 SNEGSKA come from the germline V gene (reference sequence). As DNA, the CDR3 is TGCAGTGCTAGTCGCGGGGGGGCCGGTACCGGGGAGCTGTTTTTT. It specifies CSASRGGAGTGELFF.

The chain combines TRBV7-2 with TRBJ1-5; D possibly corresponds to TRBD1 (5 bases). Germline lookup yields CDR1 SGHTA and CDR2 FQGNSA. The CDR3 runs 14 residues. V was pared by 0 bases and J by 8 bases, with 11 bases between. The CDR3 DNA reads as TGTGCCAGCAGCTTAGCTATCCGGGGGAAGCCCCAGCATTTT. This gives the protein CASSLAIRGKPQHF.

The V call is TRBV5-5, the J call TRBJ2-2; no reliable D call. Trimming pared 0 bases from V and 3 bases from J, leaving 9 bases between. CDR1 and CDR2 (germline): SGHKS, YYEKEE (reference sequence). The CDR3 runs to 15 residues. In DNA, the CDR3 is TGTGCCAGCAGCTTGGTCGCCGTCTACACCGGGGAGCTGTTTTTT. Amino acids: CASSLVAVYTGELFF.